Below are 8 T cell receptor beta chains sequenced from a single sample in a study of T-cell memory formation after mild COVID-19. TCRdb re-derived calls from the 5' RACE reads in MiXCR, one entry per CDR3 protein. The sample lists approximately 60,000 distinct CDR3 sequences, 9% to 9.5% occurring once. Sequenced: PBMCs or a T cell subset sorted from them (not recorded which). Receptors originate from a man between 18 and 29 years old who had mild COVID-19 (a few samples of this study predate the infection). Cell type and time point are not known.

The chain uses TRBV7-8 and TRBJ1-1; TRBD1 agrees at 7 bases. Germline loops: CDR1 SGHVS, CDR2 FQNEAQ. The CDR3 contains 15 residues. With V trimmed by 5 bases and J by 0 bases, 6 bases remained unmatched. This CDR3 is CASSLMGQMNTEAFF. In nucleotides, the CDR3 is TGTGCCAGCAGCCTCATGGGACAGATGAACACTGAAGCTTTCTTT.

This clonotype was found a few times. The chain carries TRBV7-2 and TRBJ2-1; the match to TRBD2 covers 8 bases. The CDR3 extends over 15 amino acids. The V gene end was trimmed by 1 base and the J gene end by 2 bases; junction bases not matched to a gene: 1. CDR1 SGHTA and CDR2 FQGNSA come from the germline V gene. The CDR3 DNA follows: TGTGCCAGCAGCTTAGGACTAGCGACCTACAATGAGCAGTTCTTC. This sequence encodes CASSLGLATYNEQFF.

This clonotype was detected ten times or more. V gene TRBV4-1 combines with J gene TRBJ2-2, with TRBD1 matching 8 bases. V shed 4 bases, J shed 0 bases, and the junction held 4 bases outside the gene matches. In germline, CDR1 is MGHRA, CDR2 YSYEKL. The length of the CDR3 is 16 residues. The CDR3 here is CASSRETGANTGELFF. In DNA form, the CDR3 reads TGCGCCAGCAGCCGAGAGACAGGGGCGAACACCGGGGAGCTGTTTTTT.

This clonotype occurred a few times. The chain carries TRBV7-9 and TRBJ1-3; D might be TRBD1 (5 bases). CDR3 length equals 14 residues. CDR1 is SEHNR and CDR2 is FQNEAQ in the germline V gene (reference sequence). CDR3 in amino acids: CAFGARSSGNTIYF. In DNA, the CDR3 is TGTGCTTTTGGGGCCAGAAGCTCTGGAAACACCATATATTTT. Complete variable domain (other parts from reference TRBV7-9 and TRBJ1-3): DTGVSQNPRHKITKRGQNVTFRCDPISEHNRLYWYRQTLGQGPEFLTYFQNEAQLEKSRLLSDRFSAERPKGSFSTLEIQRTEQGDSAMYLCAFGARSSGNTIYFGEGSWLTVV.

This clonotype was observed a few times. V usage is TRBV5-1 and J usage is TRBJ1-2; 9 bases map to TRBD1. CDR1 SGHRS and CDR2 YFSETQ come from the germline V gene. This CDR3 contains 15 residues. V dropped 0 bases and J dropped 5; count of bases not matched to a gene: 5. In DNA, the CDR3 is TGCGCCAGCAGCTTGGAACAGGGGGCCGGTTATGGCTACACCTTC. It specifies CASSLEQGAGYGYTF.

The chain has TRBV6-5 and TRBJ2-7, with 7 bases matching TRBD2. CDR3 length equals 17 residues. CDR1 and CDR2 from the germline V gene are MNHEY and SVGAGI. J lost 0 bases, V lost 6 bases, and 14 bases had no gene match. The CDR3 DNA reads TGTGCCAGCAGCCGACACATAAGCGGGGTGAGCTCCTACGAGCAGTACTTC. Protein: CASSRHISGVSSYEQYF.

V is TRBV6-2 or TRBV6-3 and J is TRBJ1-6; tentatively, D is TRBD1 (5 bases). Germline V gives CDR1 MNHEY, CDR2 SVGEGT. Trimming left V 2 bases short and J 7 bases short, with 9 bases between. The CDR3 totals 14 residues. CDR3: CASSYQGLNSPLHF. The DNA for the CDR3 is TGTGCCAGCAGTTACCAGGGTTTGAATTCACCCCTCCACTTT.

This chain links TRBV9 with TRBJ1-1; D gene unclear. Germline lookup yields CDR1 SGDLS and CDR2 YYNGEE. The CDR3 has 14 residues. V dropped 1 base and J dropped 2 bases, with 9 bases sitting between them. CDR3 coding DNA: TGTGCCAGCAGCGTAACCTCACATAACACTGAAGCTTTCTTT. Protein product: CASSVTSHNTEAFF.